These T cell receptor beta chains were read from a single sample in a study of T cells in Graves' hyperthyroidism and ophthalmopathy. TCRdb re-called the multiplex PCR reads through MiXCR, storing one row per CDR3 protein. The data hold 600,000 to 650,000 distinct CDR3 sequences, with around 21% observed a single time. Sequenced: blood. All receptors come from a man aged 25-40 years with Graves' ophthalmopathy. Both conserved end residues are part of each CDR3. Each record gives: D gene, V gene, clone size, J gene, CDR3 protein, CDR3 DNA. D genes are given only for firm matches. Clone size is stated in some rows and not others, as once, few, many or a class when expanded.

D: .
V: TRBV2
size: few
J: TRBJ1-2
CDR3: CASSGQTVNYGYTF
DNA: TGTGCCAGCAGTGGGCAGACAGTTAACTATGGCTACACCTTC

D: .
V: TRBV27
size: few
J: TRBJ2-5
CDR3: CAGPGVETQYF
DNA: TGTGCCGGTCCCGGCGTGGAGACCCAGTACTTC

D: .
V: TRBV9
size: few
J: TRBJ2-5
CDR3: CASSPVVLSETQYF
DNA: TGTGCCAGCAGCCCAGTGGTCCTATCGGAGACCCAGTACTTC

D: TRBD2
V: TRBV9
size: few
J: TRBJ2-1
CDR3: CASSVGVAGGPSYNEQFF
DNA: TGTGCCAGCAGCGTAGGGGTAGCGGGAGGGCCATCCTACAATGAGCAGTTCTTC

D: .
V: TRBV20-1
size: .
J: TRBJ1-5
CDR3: CSATTNSDNQPQHF
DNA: TGCAGTGCTACAACCAATAGTGACAATCAGCCCCAGCATTTT

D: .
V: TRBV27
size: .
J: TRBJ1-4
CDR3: CASSPSPRGPNEKLFF
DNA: TGTGCCAGCAGTCCCTCCCCGCGGGGACCCAATGAAAAACTGTTTTTT

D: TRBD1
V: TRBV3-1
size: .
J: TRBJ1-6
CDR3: CASSHRGSYNSPLHF
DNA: TGTGCCAGCAGCCACAGGGGGTCCTATAATTCACCCCTCCACTTT

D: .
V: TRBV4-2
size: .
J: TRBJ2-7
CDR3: CASSQAAEGYEQYF
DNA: TGTGCCAGCAGCCAAGCGGCGGAGGGGTACGAGCAGTACTTC

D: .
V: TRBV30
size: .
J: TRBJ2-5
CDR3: CAFALRRLYQETQYF
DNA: TGTGCCTTTGCTCTAAGGAGATTGTACCAAGAGACCCAGTACTTC

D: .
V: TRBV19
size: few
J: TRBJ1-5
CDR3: CASSSGGPPQHF
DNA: TGTGCCAGTAGTAGCGGGGGGCCGCCCCAGCATTTT

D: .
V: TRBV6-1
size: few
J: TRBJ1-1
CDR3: CASSTRTLNTEAFF
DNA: TGTGCCAGCAGTACGAGGACGTTGAACACTGAAGCTTTCTTT

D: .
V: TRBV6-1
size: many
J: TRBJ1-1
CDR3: CASSKISPTEAFF
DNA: TGTGCCAGCAGCAAGATTTCACCCACTGAAGCTTTCTTT

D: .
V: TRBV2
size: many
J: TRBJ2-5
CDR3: CASSEDTDQETQYF
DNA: TGTGCCAGCAGTGAAGACACAGATCAAGAGACCCAGTACTTC

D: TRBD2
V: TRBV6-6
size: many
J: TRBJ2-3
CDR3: CASSYSGTSDPGTDTQYF
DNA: TGTGCCAGCAGTTACTCCGGTACTAGCGATCCAGGCACAGATACGCAGTATTTT

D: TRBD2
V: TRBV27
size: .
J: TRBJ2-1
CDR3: CASSLYGLAGGPFSNEQFF
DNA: TGTGCCAGCAGTCTTTACGGACTAGCGGGAGGGCCTTTTAGCAATGAGCAGTTCTTC

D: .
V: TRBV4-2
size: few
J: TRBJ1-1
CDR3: CASSAGLTSNTEAFF
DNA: TGTGCCAGCAGCGCAGGACTCACTTCGAACACTGAAGCTTTCTTT

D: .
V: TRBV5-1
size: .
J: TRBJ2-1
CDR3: CASSLVTNPPLNEQFF
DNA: TGCGCCAGCAGCTTGGTAACAAACCCTCCACTCAATGAGCAGTTCTTC

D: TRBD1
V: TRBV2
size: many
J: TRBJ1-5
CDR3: CASSLGGTGNQPQHF
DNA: TGTGCCAGCAGTTTGGGAGGGACAGGGAATCAGCCCCAGCATTTT

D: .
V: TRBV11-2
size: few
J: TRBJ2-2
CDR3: CASRAIRDLALGELFF
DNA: TGTGCCAGCAGAGCGATCCGGGACTTAGCCTTGGGGGAGCTGTTTTTT

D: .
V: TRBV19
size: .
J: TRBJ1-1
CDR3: CASSINRRTEAFF
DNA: TGTGCCAGTAGTATCAACCGGAGAACTGAAGCTTTCTTT

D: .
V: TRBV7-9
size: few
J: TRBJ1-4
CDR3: CASSSARMGNEKLFF
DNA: TGTGCCAGCAGCTCCGCGAGGATGGGGAATGAAAAACTGTTTTTT

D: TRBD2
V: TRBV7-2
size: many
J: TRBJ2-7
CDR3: CASSLGGGRTYEQYF
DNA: TGTGCCAGCAGCTTAGGAGGCGGGAGAACCTACGAGCAGTACTTC

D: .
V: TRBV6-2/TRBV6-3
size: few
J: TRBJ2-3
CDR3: CASTKWGLEDTQYF
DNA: TGTGCCAGCACTAAATGGGGCCTCGAAGATACGCAGTATTTT

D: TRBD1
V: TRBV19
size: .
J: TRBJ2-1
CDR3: CASRADRGHNEQFF
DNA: TGTGCCAGTAGAGCAGACAGGGGACACAATGAGCAGTTCTTC

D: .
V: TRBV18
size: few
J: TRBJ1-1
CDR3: CASSPTPGTHGSGNTEAFF
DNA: TGTGCCAGCTCACCGACTCCCGGGACTCACGGTTCGGGGAACACTGAAGCTTTCTTT

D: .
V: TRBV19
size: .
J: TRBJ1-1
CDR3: CASIRSSGPFQNTEAFF
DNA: TGTGCCAGTATTAGGTCGTCGGGGCCCTTCCAGAACACTGAAGCTTTCTTT

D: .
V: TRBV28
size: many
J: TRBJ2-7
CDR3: CASRPGTDYEQYF
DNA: TGTGCCAGCAGGCCCGGGACCGATTACGAGCAGTACTTC

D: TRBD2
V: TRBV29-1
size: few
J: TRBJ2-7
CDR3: CSVATGLAGVGEQYF
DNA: TGCAGCGTCGCAACGGGACTAGCGGGAGTAGGGGAGCAGTACTTC

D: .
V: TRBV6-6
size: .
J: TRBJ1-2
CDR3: CASSYSGPPGYTF
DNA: TGTGCCAGCAGTTACTCGGGTCCTCCTGGCTACACCTTC

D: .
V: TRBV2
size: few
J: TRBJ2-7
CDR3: CASSDHQDGYEQYF
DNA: TGTGCCAGCAGTGACCACCAGGACGGGTACGAGCAGTACTTC

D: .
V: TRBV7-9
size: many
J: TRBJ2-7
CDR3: CASSLLTSVSGEQYF
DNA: TGTGCCAGCAGCTTACTTACCAGCGTTTCGGGGGAGCAGTACTTC

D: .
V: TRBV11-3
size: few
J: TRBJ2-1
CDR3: CASSFASGPRYNEQFF
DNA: TGTGCCAGCAGCTTCGCCTCCGGGCCCCGATACAATGAGCAGTTCTTC

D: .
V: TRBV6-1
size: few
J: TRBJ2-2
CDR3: CATSTDPTGELFF
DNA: TGTGCCACCTCTACAGACCCCACCGGGGAGCTGTTTTTT

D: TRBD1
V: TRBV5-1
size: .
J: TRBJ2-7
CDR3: CASSLGDRFPYEQYF
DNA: TGCGCCAGCAGCTTGGGGGACAGGTTCCCCTACGAGCAGTACTTC

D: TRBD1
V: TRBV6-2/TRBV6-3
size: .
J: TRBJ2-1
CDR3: CASSTDRGWYNEQFF
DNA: TGTGCCAGCAGCACCGACAGGGGGTGGTACAATGAGCAGTTCTTC

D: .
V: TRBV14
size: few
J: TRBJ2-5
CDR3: CASSQTAGRGETQYF
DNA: TGTGCCAGCAGCCAAACGGCGGGGCGGGGAGAGACCCAGTACTTC

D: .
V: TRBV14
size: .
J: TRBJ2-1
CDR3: CASSQDGNLNEQFF
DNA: TGTGCCAGCAGCCAAGATGGGAACCTAAATGAGCAGTTCTTC

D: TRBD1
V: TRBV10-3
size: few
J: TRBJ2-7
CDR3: CAINRDRGVEQYF
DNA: TGTGCCATCAACCGGGACAGGGGTGTCGAGCAGTACTTC

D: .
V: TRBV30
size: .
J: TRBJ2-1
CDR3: CAWSDRVSYNEQFF
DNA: TGTGCCTGGAGTGACAGGGTCTCCTACAATGAGCAGTTCTTC

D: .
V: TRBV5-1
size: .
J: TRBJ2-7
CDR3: CASSLGQEITYERYF
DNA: TGCGCCAGCAGCTTGGGACAGGAAATTACCTACGAGCGGTACTTC

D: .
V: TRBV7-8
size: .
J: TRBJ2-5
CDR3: CASSHPPWEPGAQYF
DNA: TGTGCCAGCAGCCACCCCCCCTGGGAGCCCGGGGCCCAGTACTTC